Each of the 15 T cell receptor beta chains below was sequenced from the same sample in a study of Ad26.COV2.S vaccination and SARS-CoV-2 variants. The treatment is: around 19 received Ad26.COV2.S at low or high dose, single or two shots; roughly five received placebo; per-sample allocation not given. Repertoires come from day 63 after the first vaccine or placebo injection. Here immunoSEQ multiplex PCR was the method, and the copy in TCRdb shows in-frame clones only, minus some. Here the sample spans some 460,000 clones, about 88% being singletons. The material was peripheral blood, obtained in a trial of Ad26.COV2.S vaccine versus placebo. These TCRs come from a person between 18 and 65 years old who received the Ad26.COV2.S COVID-19 vaccine or a placebo.

The chain uses TRBV24-1 and TRBJ2-1; 8 bases are shared with TRBD2. J lost 6 bases, V lost 3 bases, and 15 bases had no gene match. The CDR3 length is 18 residues. Germline assignment: CDR1 KGHDR and CDR2 SFDVKD. The CDR3 region is CATSDPPKTSVGGNEQFF. The DNA of the CDR3 is TGTGCCACCAGTGATCCCCCAAAGACTAGCGTGGGGGGCAATGAGCAGTTCTTC.

The rearrangement joins TRBV28 to TRBJ2-7; a weak D match, TRBD2 (5 bases). Trimming pared 3 bases from V and 4 bases from J, leaving 7 bases between. The CDR3 totals 12 residues. The germline V gene encodes CDR1 MDHEN and CDR2 SYDVKM. CDR3 nucleotides: TGTGCCAGCAGTTTGACTATGTACGAGCAGTACTTC. It specifies CASSLTMYEQYF.

The chain is built from TRBV6-5 and TRBJ2-1; TRBD1 matches at 10 bases. Losses at the gene ends were 3 bases for V and 8 bases for J; bases not matched to a gene: 10. Germline V CDR1 and CDR2: MNHEY, SVGAGI. This CDR3 is 16 amino acids long. CDR3 in DNA: TGTGCCAGCAGTTATTTTGTAGGACAGGGGGTGTATGAGCAGTTCTTC. This sequence encodes CASSYFVGQGVYEQFF.

In DNA, the CDR3 is TGTGCCAGCAGCTTAGTTGGGGTTAGCGAGCAGTACTTC. Translated, it gives CASSLVGVSEQYF. The chain uses TRBV7-9 and TRBJ2-7; D is ambiguous. The CDR3 is 13 amino acids. V gave up 1 base and J gave up 6 bases, with 10 bases separating them. CDR1 is SEHNR and CDR2 is FQNEAQ in the germline V gene (reference sequence).

The J gene is TRBJ2-1, the V gene TRBV15; D is unresolved. The CDR3 length is 16 residues. Germline V lookup: CDR1 LNHNV, CDR2 YYDKDF (reference sequence). The V and J ends lost 2 bases and 5 bases respectively, with 16 bases between them. The CDR3 sequence is CATSRSGQHLHNEQFF. CDR3 sequence (DNA): TGTGCCACCAGCAGATCTGGCCAGCACTTACACAATGAGCAGTTCTTC.

The V and J genes are TRBV19 and TRBJ1-3; possibly TRBD1 for D (5 bases). The V gene lost 9 bases and the J gene lost 0 bases, with 9 bases spanning the gap. The CDR3 is made up of 13 amino acids. From germline, CDR1 is LNHDA and CDR2 SQIVND (reference sequence). In DNA, the CDR3 is TGTGCCAGCGGAAGGGGCTCTGGAAACACCATATATTTT. Encoded protein: CASGRGSGNTIYF.

The chain joins TRBV30 to TRBJ1-5; D uncertain. CDR3 size: 13 residues. V was trimmed by 5 bases and J by 0 bases, leaving 8 bases between them. Germline V gene data show CDR1 as GTSNPN and CDR2 as SVGIG (reference sequence). The CDR3: CAWGSGSNQPQHF. CDR3 bases: TGTGCCTGGGGGTCGGGTAGCAATCAGCCCCAGCATTTT. Full variable domain (outside the CDR3, taken from reference TRBV30 and TRBJ1-5): SQTIHQWPATLVQPVGSPLSLECTVEGTSNPNLYWYRQAAGRGLQLLFYSVGIGQISSEVPQNLSASRPQDRQFILSSKKLLLSDSGFYLCAWGSGSNQPQHFGDGTRLSIL.

The genes are TRBV5-4 and TRBJ1-4; D call uncertain. CDR3 length: 13 amino acids. Germline V gene sequence: CDR1 SGHNT, CDR2 YYREEE (reference sequence). V shed 1 base and J shed 7 bases, with 8 bases lying between them. The CDR3 sequence: CASSLFSGEKLFF. The CDR3 DNA is TGTGCCAGCAGCTTGTTTTCCGGTGAAAAACTGTTTTTT. Based on the CDR3 plus reference TRBV5-4 and TRBJ1-4, the full variable domain is ETGVTQSPTHLIKTRGQQVTLRCSSQSGHNTVSWYQQALGQGPQFIFQYYREEENGRGNFPPRFSGLQFPNYSSELNVNALELDDSALYLCASSLFSGEKLFFGSGTQLSVL.

This clone appeared a few times. The chain recombines TRBV4-3 with TRBJ2-3, with D perhaps TRBD1 (6 bases). The CDR3 spans 16 residues. Trimming cost V 4 bases and J 1 base, with 15 bases left between them. Germline loops: CDR1 LGHNA, CDR2 YSLEER. The CDR3 is CASSPQGGFRTDTQYF. For the CDR3, the DNA is TGCGCCAGCAGCCCACAAGGGGGATTCCGCACAGATACGCAGTATTTT.

The V and J genes are TRBV7-8 and TRBJ2-1, with 7 nucleotides matching TRBD2. Trimming at V came to 1 base and at J to 6 bases, leaving 6 bases not matched to a gene. The germline gives CDR1 SGHVS, CDR2 FQNEAQ. The CDR3 is 15 residues long. This chain's CDR3 is CASSLGAGAGNEQFF. CDR3 in DNA: TGTGCCAGCAGCTTAGGGGCGGGAGCGGGCAATGAGCAGTTCTTC.

This clone appeared a few times. The CDR3 nucleotides are TGTGCCAGCAGTCCCGGGAGAGGGGAGGGCTACACCTTC. This encodes CASSPGRGEGYTF. V gene TRBV27 combines with J gene TRBJ1-2, with D perhaps matching TRBD1 (5 bases). This CDR3 has 13 amino acids. The germline CDR1 and CDR2 sequences are MNHEY and SMNVEV (reference sequence). V shed 5 bases and J shed 8 bases, with 15 bases lying between them.

This sequence joins TRBV29-1 and TRBJ1-2; the match to TRBD1 covers 12 bases. The CDR3 is 16 residues long. The V and J ends lost 5 bases and 0 bases, in that order; junction bases with no gene match: 7. CDR1 SQVTM and CDR2 ANQGSEA come from the germline V gene. The CDR3 DNA reads TGCAGCGTTAGCGGGACAGGGGGCCCAGCTAACTATGGCTACACCTTC. Residues: CSVSGTGGPANYGYTF.

Comments on this clone: The sample has other DNA sequences that encode this CDR3 too. This chain uses TRBV30 with TRBJ2-7; D call uncertain. This CDR3 comprises 12 residues. Trimming took 2 bases from V and 1 from J, leaving 6 bases between them. The V gene's germline CDR1 is GTSNPN and CDR2 SVGIG (reference sequence). This CDR3 is CAWSPGSYEQYF. For the CDR3, the DNA is TGTGCCTGGAGTCCCGGGTCCTACGAGCAGTACTTC.

The chain carries TRBV27 and TRBJ2-3, with 8 positions matching TRBD1. Looked up from germline, CDR1 is MNHEY and CDR2 is SMNVEV (reference sequence). Trimming cost V 5 bases and J 4 bases; bases outside gene matches: 11. This CDR3 is built from 16 residues. This chain's CDR3 is CASSNRDRISADTQYF. The CDR3 region has the DNA TGTGCCAGCAGTAACCGGGACAGGATTTCCGCAGATACGCAGTATTTT.

The V call is TRBV19, the J call TRBJ1-4; a weak D match, TRBD1 (6 bases). The CDR3 has 14 amino acids. Germline values: CDR1 LNHDA, CDR2 SQIVND (reference sequence). V was cut by 6 bases and J by 5 bases, with 13 bases left in between. The CDR3: CASRPRTANEKLFF. As DNA, the CDR3 is TGTGCCAGTAGGCCGCGGACAGCGAATGAAAAACTGTTTTTT.